This T cell receptor beta chain was sequenced in a study of regulatory T cells in long-lasting Graves disease. Regarding time point: persistent/refractory GD, antithyroid drugs over 5 years with positive TRAb. Scientists built the TCR library using RNA that was extracted from PBMCs. EDTA tubes received around 9 milliliters of collected peripheral blood. Study-level results: Authors noted too few samples as a limitation.

With iRepertoire HTBI primers and Arm-PCR of CDR3 regions, TCR beta libraries were built. TCRdb redid the calling of the multiplex PCR reads with MiXCR, one entry per CDR3 protein. Of roughly 450,000 distinct CDR3 sequences in the sample, about a fifth were seen once. This clonotype was found many times. Antigen: not known. This clonotype was obtained from a female donor with Graves disease. Material: peripheral blood mononuclear cells (PBMCs), obtained when the disease was refractory, from a patient treated with antithyroid drugs.

The CDR3 region is CASSTRLEETQYF. The CDR3 DNA follows: TGTGCCAGCAGTACCCGGCTAGAAGAGACCCAGTACTTC. The chain uses TRBV28 and TRBJ2-5; D is unresolved. V shed 5 bases and J shed 3 bases, with 10 bases lying between them. This CDR3 has 13 amino acids. Germline assignment: CDR1 MDHEN and CDR2 SYDVKM.